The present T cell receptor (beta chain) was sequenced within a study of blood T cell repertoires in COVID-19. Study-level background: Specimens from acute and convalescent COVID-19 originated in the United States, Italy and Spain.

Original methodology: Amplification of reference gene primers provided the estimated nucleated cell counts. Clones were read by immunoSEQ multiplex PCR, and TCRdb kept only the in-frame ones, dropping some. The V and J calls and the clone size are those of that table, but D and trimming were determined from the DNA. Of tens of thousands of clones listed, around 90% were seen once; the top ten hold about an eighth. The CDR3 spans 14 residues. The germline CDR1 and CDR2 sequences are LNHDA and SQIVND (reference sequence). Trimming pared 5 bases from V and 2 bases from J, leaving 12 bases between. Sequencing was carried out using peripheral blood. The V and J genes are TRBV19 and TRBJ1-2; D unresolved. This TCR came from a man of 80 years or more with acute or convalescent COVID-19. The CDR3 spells CASSSHTLNYGYTF. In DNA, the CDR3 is TGTGCCAGTAGTTCGCACACGTTAAACTATGGCTACACCTTC.